The clone carrying this T cell receptor beta chain was counted between two and nine times. The antigen remains unidentified. This sample was included in a study of beta chain features in type 1 diabetes. Study summary: Examination covered around 110 million sorted cells spanning all samples. Regarding the study as a whole: Shortening of TCRB CDR3s, moderate but significant, appeared in all four CD4+ subsets of Type 1 diabetes patients. Insertions at VDJ junctions were less frequent in type 1 diabetes patients. These patients also deleted more nucleotides at the same junctions. Researchers reported that naive, central memory and Treg TCRB repertoires appeared more similar in patients than in healthy donors.

The CDR3 is 14 amino acids. V gave up 4 bases and J gave up 3 bases, with 13 bases separating them. CDR1 and CDR2 (germline): SEHNR, FQNEAQ (reference sequence). Sorted cells reached over 95% purity in every population. Reverse transcribing all isolated RNA meant expressed TCRB transcripts were sequenced. Clones were read by immunoSEQ multiplex PCR, and TCRdb kept only the in-frame ones, dropping some. Of some 130,000 clones in the sample, 9% were seen once. The sequence derives from a man aged 30 to 39 with type 1 diabetes. The sample comprised central memory CD4+ T cells from blood. The V gene is TRBV7-9, the J gene TRBJ2-7; D may be TRBD1 (6 bases). Here the CDR3 DNA reads TGTGCCAGCAGCTCTACACAGGGTTTCTACGAGCAGTACTTC. Translated, it gives CASSSTQGFYEQYF.